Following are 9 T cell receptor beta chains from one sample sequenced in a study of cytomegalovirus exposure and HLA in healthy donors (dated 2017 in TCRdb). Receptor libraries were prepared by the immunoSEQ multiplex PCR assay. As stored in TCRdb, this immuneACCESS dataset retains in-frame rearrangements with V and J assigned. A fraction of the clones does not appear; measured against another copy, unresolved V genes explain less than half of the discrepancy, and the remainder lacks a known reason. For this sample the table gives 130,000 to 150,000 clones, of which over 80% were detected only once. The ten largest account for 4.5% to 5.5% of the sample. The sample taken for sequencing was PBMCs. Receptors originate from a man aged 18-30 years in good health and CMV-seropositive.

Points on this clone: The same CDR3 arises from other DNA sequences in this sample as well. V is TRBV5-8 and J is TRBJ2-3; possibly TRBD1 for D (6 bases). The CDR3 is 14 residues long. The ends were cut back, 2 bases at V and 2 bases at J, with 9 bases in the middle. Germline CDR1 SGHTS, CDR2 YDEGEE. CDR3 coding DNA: TGTGCCAGCAGCTTCGGACAGTCCACAGATACGCAGTATTTT. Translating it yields CASSFGQSTDTQYF.

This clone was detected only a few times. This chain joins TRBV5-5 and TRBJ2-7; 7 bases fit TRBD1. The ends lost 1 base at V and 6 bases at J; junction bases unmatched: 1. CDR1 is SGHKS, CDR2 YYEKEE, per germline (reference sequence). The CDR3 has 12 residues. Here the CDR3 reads CASSLTGAEQYF. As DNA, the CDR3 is TGTGCCAGCAGCTTGACAGGGGCCGAGCAGTACTTC.

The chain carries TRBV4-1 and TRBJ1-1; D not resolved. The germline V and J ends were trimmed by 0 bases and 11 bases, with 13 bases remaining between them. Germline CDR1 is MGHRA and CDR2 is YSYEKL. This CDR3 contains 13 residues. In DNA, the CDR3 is TGCGCCAGCAGCCAAGATTTTGCAATACGGGCTTTCTTT. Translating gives CASSQDFAIRAFF.

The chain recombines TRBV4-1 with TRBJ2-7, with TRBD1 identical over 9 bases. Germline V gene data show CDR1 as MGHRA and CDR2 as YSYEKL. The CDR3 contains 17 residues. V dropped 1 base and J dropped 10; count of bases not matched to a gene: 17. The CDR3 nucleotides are TGCGCCAGCAGCCAAGCCCCAACCGGGACAGGGACAAACAGACAGTACTTC. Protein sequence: CASSQAPTGTGTNRQYF.

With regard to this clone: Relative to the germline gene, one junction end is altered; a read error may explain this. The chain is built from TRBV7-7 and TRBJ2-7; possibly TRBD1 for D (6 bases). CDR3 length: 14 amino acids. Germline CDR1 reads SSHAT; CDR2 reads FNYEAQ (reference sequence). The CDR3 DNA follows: TGTGCTAGCAGCTTTGCAGGGGAAGGGTACGAGCAGTACTTC. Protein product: CASSFAGEGYEQYF.

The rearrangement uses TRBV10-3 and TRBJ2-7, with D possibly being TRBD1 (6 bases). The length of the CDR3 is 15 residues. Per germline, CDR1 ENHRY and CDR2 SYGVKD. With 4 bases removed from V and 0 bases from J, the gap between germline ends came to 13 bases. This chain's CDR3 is CAISARTASSYEQYF. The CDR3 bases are TGTGCCATCAGTGCTAGGACAGCCAGCTCCTACGAGCAGTACTTC.

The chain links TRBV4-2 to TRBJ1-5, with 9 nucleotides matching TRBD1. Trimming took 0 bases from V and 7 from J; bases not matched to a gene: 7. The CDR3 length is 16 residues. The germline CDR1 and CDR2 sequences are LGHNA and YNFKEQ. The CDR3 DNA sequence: TGTGCCAGCAGCCAAGAGGGGACAGGGATAGGGCAGCCCCAGCATTTT. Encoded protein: CASSQEGTGIGQPQHF.

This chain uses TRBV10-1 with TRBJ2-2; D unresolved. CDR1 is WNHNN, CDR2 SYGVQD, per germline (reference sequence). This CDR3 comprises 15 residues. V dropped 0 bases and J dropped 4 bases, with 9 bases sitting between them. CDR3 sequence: CASSESLSATGELFF. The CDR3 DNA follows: TGCGCCAGCAGTGAGTCGCTTAGTGCCACCGGGGAGCTGTTTTTT.

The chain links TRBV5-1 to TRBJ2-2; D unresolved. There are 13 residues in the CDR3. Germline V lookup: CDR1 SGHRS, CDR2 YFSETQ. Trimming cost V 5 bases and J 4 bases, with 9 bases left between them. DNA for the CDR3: TGCGCCAGCAGTTCTAGTGGCACCGGGGAGCTGTTTTTT. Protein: CASSSSGTGELFF.